Presented here are 7 T cell receptor beta chains from one specimen sequenced in a study of cytomegalovirus exposure and HLA in healthy donors. 60 Vbeta and 13 Jbeta primers were used in PCR. The data were produced by immunoSEQ multiplex PCR, yet TCRdb's version contains in-frame clones alone and is incomplete. In the table there are some 190,000 clones, under 80% of which are singletons. Sample: PBMCs. These receptors all come from a woman aged 25-40 years in good health and CMV-seropositive.

The chain has TRBV28 and TRBJ2-1, with TRBD2 as a possible D gene (5 bases). The CDR3 loop spans 14 amino acids. In germline, CDR1 is MDHEN, CDR2 SYDVKM. The germline V and J ends were trimmed by 6 bases and 7 bases, with 16 bases remaining between them. CDR3 DNA sequence: TGTGCCAGCAGCCTCCGGGGAAGGCGGAATGAGCAGTTCTTC. Residues: CASSLRGRRNEQFF. Together with reference TRBV28 and TRBJ2-1, the CDR3 gives the full variable domain: DVKVTQSSRYLVKRTGEKVFLECVQDMDHENMFWYRQDPGLGLRLIYFSYDVKMKEKGDIPEGYSVSREKKERFSLILESASTNQTSMYLCASSLRGRRNEQFFGPGTRLTVL.

CDR3 region: CASSQDYLAGGARKTQYF. CDR3 nucleotide sequence: TGCGCCAGCAGCCAAGACTACCTAGCGGGGGGGGCTCGAAAGACCCAGTACTTC. The rearrangement uses TRBV4-3 and TRBJ2-5; 12 bases fit TRBD2. CDR1 LGHNA and CDR2 YSLEER come from the germline V gene. J gave up 6 bases and V 0 bases, and 11 bases lay outside the gene matches. The CDR3 is made up of 18 amino acids.

J is TRBJ1-2 and V is TRBV7-9, with 7 bases lining up with TRBD1. The germline CDR1 and CDR2 sequences are SEHNR and FQNEAQ (reference sequence). V shed 5 bases and J 5 bases; nucleotides not matched to a gene: 8. CDR3 length: 14 residues. The CDR3 nucleotides are TGTGCCAGCAGCCCTGTAGGGGGCATGTATGGCTACACCTTC. Its translation is CASSPVGGMYGYTF.

The V and J genes are TRBV9 and TRBJ2-7, with a possible D match to TRBD2 (5 bases). The V end lost 4 bases, the J end lost 7 bases, and 15 bases lay between the germline ends. The CDR3 runs 13 residues. The germline V gene encodes CDR1 SGDLS and CDR2 YYNGEE. CDR3 region: CASSPQWAGEQYF. The CDR3 nucleotides are TGTGCCAGCAGCCCCCAGTGGGCGGGTGAGCAGTACTTC.

The gene calls are TRBV18 and TRBJ2-4; a weak D match, TRBD1 (6 bases). From germline, CDR1 is KGHSH and CDR2 LQKENI. This CDR3 has 15 amino acids. Trimming took 0 bases from V and 6 from J, leaving 12 bases between them. In nucleotides, the CDR3 is TGTGCCAGCTCACCACCCGAGGGCAGGGGAAACATTCAGTACTTC. As protein: CASSPPEGRGNIQYF.

V usage is TRBV5-1 and J usage is TRBJ2-7; 9 bases are a match to TRBD1. J gave up 5 bases and V 4 bases, and 10 bases lay outside the gene matches. There are 15 residues in the CDR3. The germline CDR1 and CDR2 sequences are SGHRS and YFSETQ. CDR3 loop: CASSPRGQGNHEQYF. The CDR3 nucleotides read TGCGCCAGCAGCCCACGTGGACAGGGGAACCACGAGCAGTACTTC. Using reference TRBV5-1 and TRBJ2-7 for the parts outside the CDR3, the full variable domain is KAGVTQTPRYLIKTRGQQVTLSCSPISGHRSVSWYQQTPGQGLQFLFEYFSETQRNKGNFPGRFSGRQFSNSRSEMNVSTLELGDSALYLCASSPRGQGNHEQYFGPGTRLTVT.

This clone was picked up one time. The chain carries TRBV7-8 and TRBJ1-2, with D tentatively TRBD1 (5 bases). Germline V gene data show CDR1 as SGHVS and CDR2 as FQNEAQ. The CDR3 covers 13 residues. Trimming pared 0 bases from V and 4 bases from J, leaving 6 bases between. Here the CDR3 DNA reads TGTGCCAGCAGCTTAGCGCAGGGCTATGGCTACACCTTC. Translated, it gives CASSLAQGYGYTF. Looking up the rest from reference TRBV7-8 and TRBJ1-2 gives the full variable domain: GAGVSQSPRYKVAKRGQDVALRCDPISGHVSLFWYQQALGQGPEFLTYFQNEAQLDKSGLPSDRFFAERPEGSVSTLKIQRTQQEDSAVYLCASSLAQGYGYTFGSGTRLTVV.